Listed here are 25 T cell receptor beta chains from one sample, sequenced in a study of T cell clonality in common variable immunodeficiency. Clones were sequenced by immunoSEQ multiplex PCR, and TCRdb holds only the in-frame ones, with some missing. Recorded here are 45,000 to 70,000 clones, none singletons. The sample taken for sequencing was peripheral blood mononuclear cells. The receptor set was obtained from a person aged 18 to 69 in good health.

This clone was seen many times. CDR3 in amino acids: CASSSGVQETQYF. Partial CDR3 DNA: TGTGCCAGCAGCTCAGGGGTCCAAGAGACC. V usage is TRBV5-6 and J usage is TRBJ2-5, with D perhaps matching TRBD1 (6 bases). The sequenced fragment ends 3 residues before the CDR3 boundary, so the rest is inferred from the germline J gene. The CDR3 length is 13 residues. V lost 3 bases, J lost 1 base, and 7 bases lay in between. The germline CDR1 and CDR2 sequences are SGHDT and YYEEEE.

Ten or more counts support this clone. Read sequence stops 3 residues before the CDR3 end, and the germline J gene provides the missing end. The rearrangement uses TRBV6-2 or TRBV6-3 and TRBJ2-3, with TRBD2 matching 10 bases. Trimming cost V 6 bases and J 0 bases; bases outside gene matches: 9. The germline V gene encodes CDR1 MNHEY and CDR2 SVGEGT. The CDR3 loop spans 17 amino acids. The CDR3 sequence is CASSSITSGTSTDTQYF. CDR3 DNA, as far as it was read: TGTGCCAGCAGCTCTATCACTAGCGGGACTAGCACAGATACG.

This clone was recorded at least ten times. The CDR3 extends 3 residues past the end of the read, so its final part is completed from the germline J gene. V and J are TRBV2 and TRBJ2-3; D is perhaps TRBD1 (6 bases). Germline V CDR1 and CDR2: SNHLY, FYNNEI. CDR3 size: 13 residues. V gave up 11 bases and J gave up 2 bases, with 14 bases separating them. This chain's CDR3 is CACHQGLTDTQYF. CDR3 bases read: TGTGCCTGCCACCAGGGGCTCACAGATACG.

This clone showed up many times. The read ends 3 residues before the CDR3 terminus; that terminus is restored from the germline J gene. The chain uses TRBV10-3 and TRBJ2-3, with TRBD2 matching 14 bases. J lost 1 base, V lost 6 bases, and 9 bases had no gene match. This CDR3 contains 18 residues. CDR1 and CDR2 from the germline V gene are ENHRY and SYGVKD. The sequenced part of the CDR3 DNA is TGTGCCATCAGCCGGGGACTAGCGGGAGCATCCCGCACAGATACG. This translates into CAISRGLAGASRTDT. The CDR3 as a whole reads CAISRGLAGASRTDTQYF.

There are many counts of this clone. The sequence runs out 3 residues before the end of the CDR3; the remainder is reconstructed from the germline J gene. V and J are TRBV19 and TRBJ1-3; D call uncertain. The CDR3 contains 13 residues. CDR1 and CDR2 from the germline V gene are LNHDA and SQIVND (reference sequence). The V gene lost 10 bases and the J gene lost 0 bases, with 10 bases spanning the gap. Incomplete CDR3 DNA: TGTGCCACCGCAGGTAGCTCTGGAAACACC. This translates into CATAGSSGNT. The whole CDR3 is CATAGSSGNTIYF. Using reference TRBV19 and TRBJ1-3 for the parts outside the CDR3, the full variable domain is DGGITQSPKYLFRKEGQNVTLSCEQNLNHDAMYWYRQDPGQGLRLIYYSQIVNDFQKGDIAEGYSVSREKKESFPLTVTSAQKNPTAFYLCATAGSSGNTIYFGEGSWLTVV.

Comment on this clone: The read ends 3 residues early relative to the CDR3; the germline J gene fills the gap. The gene calls are TRBV19 and TRBJ1-2; no reliable D call. The CDR3 is 14 residues long. Germline CDR1 and CDR2: LNHDA and SQIVND (reference sequence). The CDR3 DNA, read in part, is TGTGCCAGTAGTCTCGCGGGGAGCTCCTACGAC. It codes for CASSLAGSSYD. The whole CDR3 is CASSLAGSSYDYTF.

In its sample, this clone was seen many times. The CDR3 goes on 3 residues after the read ends, and that part is filled in from the germline J gene. Other DNA sequences from this sample encode an identical CDR3 as well. The chain is built from TRBV4-2 and TRBJ1-4; 7 nucleotides align to TRBD1. The CDR3 sequence is 14 residues long. Germline CDR1 LGHNA, CDR2 YNFKEQ. V shed 3 bases and J 8 bases; nucleotides not matched to a gene: 6. The DNA read from the CDR3 is TGTGCCAGCAGCCAGCGACAGGGTGGGGAAAAA. This translates into CASSQRQGGEK. The full CDR3 protein reads CASSQRQGGEKLFF.

The sample holds many counts of this clone. With the read ending 3 residues before the CDR3 end, the germline J gene is used to fill in that end. This sequence joins TRBV20-1 and TRBJ2-7, with D perhaps TRBD2 (5 bases). V lost 5 bases, J lost 4 bases, and 12 bases lay in between. CDR1 and CDR2 from the germline V gene are DFQATT and SNEGSKA (reference sequence). The CDR3 consists of 12 residues. CDR3 bases read: TGCAGTGCTTCCCTACGAGGGTACGAG. It translates to CSASLRGYE. The entire CDR3 sequence reads CSASLRGYEQYF.

This clone was seen many times. The DNA ends 3 residues before the CDR3 does, and the rest of the CDR3 is filled in from the germline J gene. V and J are TRBV28 and TRBJ2-1, with 8 bases identical to TRBD1. The CDR3 is 14 amino acids. After removal of 7 bases from V and 0 bases from J, the junction contained 2 bases not matched to a gene. CDR1 and CDR2 (germline): MDHEN, SYDVKM. CDR3 bases read: TGTGCCAGCATAACAGGGGGCTCCTACAATGAG. The encoded protein is CASITGGSYNE. From start to end, the CDR3 is CASITGGSYNEQFF.

This clone was counted ten times or more. The read ends 3 residues early relative to the CDR3; the germline J gene fills the gap. The chain recombines TRBV5-1 with TRBJ2-7, with TRBD2 identical over 7 bases. The V segment lost 6 bases and the J segment 5 bases; nucleotides outside the gene matches: 20. Germline V gene data show CDR1 as SGHRS and CDR2 as YFSETQ. This CDR3 has 17 amino acids. CDR3 sequence reads: CASIQTSGRESENEQYF. The CDR3 DNA, read in part, is TGCGCCAGCATCCAGACGTCGGGGAGGGAGAGTGAGAACGAG.

Notes on this clone: The CDR3 extends 3 residues past the end of the read, so its final part is completed from the germline J gene. This sequence joins TRBV11-2 and TRBJ2-5, with TRBD1 matching over 7 bases. CDR1 is SGHAT and CDR2 is FQNNGV in the germline V gene. Trimming at V came to 2 bases and at J to 2 bases, leaving 5 bases not matched to a gene. The CDR3 is 15 residues long. The CDR3 region is CASSLQGDKQETQYF. The CDR3 bases that were read are TGTGCCAGCAGCTTACAGGGGGACAAGCAAGAGACC.

This clone was detected many times. Coverage ceases 3 residues before the CDR3 finishes, and the germline J gene fills in the end. The chain has TRBV19 and TRBJ1-1; D gene uncertain. The germline V gene encodes CDR1 LNHDA and CDR2 SQIVND (reference sequence). V lost 7 bases and J 1 base, leaving 10 bases between the germline ends. The CDR3 length is 13 residues. The CDR3 is CASTSRGNTEAFF. The DNA read from the CDR3 is TGTGCCAGTACCTCCCGGGGGAACACTGAA. Using reference TRBV19 and TRBJ1-1 for the parts outside the CDR3, the full variable domain is DGGITQSPKYLFRKEGQNVTLSCEQNLNHDAMYWYRQDPGQGLRLIYYSQIVNDFQKGDIAEGYSVSREKKESFPLTVTSAQKNPTAFYLCASTSRGNTEAFFGQGTRLTVV.

As for this clone: The DNA ends 3 residues before the CDR3 does, and the rest of the CDR3 is filled in from the germline J gene. This chain uses TRBV7-2 with TRBJ1-1; D gene unclear. Germline-derived CDR1 and CDR2 are SGHTA and FQGNSA. This CDR3 region has 11 residues. V was clipped by 3 bases and J by 7 bases, with 6 bases between them. The CDR3 bases that were read are TGTGCCAGCAGCTTGACAATTGAA. This codes for CASSLTIE. The entire CDR3 is CASSLTIEAFF.

This clone was seen a handful of times. The junction departs from germline at one end; a sequencing error may be responsible. The read ends 3 residues shy of where the CDR3 ends; the end is completed using the germline J gene. The chain couples TRBV18 to TRBJ1-4; D gene uncertain. CDR3 length equals 17 residues. Germline V gene data show CDR1 as KGHSH and CDR2 as LQKENI. CDR3 DNA (partial): TGTGCCAGCTCACCACAACAAGGCGCAGAAACTAATGGAAAA. Residues: CASSPQQGAETNGK. The full CDR3 reads CASSPQQGAETNGKLFF.

This clone appeared many times. The CDR3 goes on 3 residues after the read ends, and that part is filled in from the germline J gene. This rearrangement joins TRBV4-2 to TRBJ2-3, with TRBD1 as a possible D gene (5 bases). CDR1 is LGHNA and CDR2 is YNFKEQ in the germline V gene. Trimming removed 4 bases at V and 5 bases at J, with 7 bases between. CDR3 length: 12 amino acids. CDR3 residues: CASSPREDTQYF. Incomplete CDR3 DNA: TGTGCCAGCAGCCCCAGGGAAGATACG.

The table lists this clone with many counts. The read ends 3 residues before the CDR3 terminus; that terminus is restored from the germline J gene. The gene calls are TRBV20-1 and TRBJ2-7; maybe TRBD1 (5 bases). V was cut by 0 bases and J by 4 bases, with 16 bases left in between. Germline V gene data show CDR1 as DFQATT and CDR2 as SNEGSKA (reference sequence). The CDR3 length is 15 residues. The chain's CDR3 is CSARDERGAGYEQYF. The CDR3 bases that were read are TGCAGTGCTAGAGACGAAAGGGGTGCCGGTTACGAG.

This clone showed up many times. The CDR3 is cut off 3 residues early in the read; its end comes from the germline J gene. This chain links TRBV20-1 with TRBJ2-1; 11 positions agree with TRBD1. The germline V gene has CDR1 DFQATT and CDR2 SNEGSKA (reference sequence). This CDR3 is built from 15 residues. Trimming removed 6 bases from V and 0 bases from J; junction bases left unmatched: 4. The covered CDR3 bases are TGCAGTGCAGACGGGACAGGGGGCTCCTACAATGAG. It yields the protein CSADGTGGSYNE. The complete CDR3 reads CSADGTGGSYNEQFF.

This clone was seen many times. The CDR3 end falls 3 residues outside the read, so it is completed with the germline J gene. The V call is TRBV5-1, the J call TRBJ1-5; 11 bases line up with TRBD1. CDR1 SGHRS and CDR2 YFSETQ come from the germline V gene. Losses at the gene ends were 3 bases for V and 5 bases for J; bases not matched to a gene: 4. The CDR3 sequence is 15 residues long. CDR3 region: CASSWTGGADQPQHF. The sequenced CDR3 bases are TGCGCCAGCAGCTGGACAGGGGGCGCAGATCAGCCC.

This clone has at least ten counts. Read data end 3 residues before the CDR3 end; the end is taken from the germline J gene. The chain has TRBV7-9 and TRBJ1-2; D might be TRBD1 (6 bases). This CDR3 is built from 13 residues. The V gene's germline CDR1 is SEHNR and CDR2 FQNEAQ (reference sequence). The DNA read from the CDR3 is TGTGCCAGCAGCTCCCCCTCAGGGGTCGGC. Translated: CASSSPSGVG. The entire CDR3 is CASSSPSGVGYTF. Full variable domain (outside the CDR3, taken from reference TRBV7-9 and TRBJ1-2): DTGVSQNPRHKITKRGQNVTFRCDPISEHNRLYWYRQTLGQGPEFLTYFQNEAQLEKSRLLSDRFSAERPKGSFSTLEIQRTEQGDSAMYLCASSSPSGVGYTFGSGTRLTVV.

This clone was counted many times. The CDR3 end lies 3 residues beyond the end of the read and is filled in from the germline J gene. This chain uses TRBV2 with TRBJ1-2; 12 bases are shared with TRBD1. The junction had 8 bases not matched to a gene; V was cut back by 4 bases and J by 2 bases. This CDR3 has 17 residues. The germline CDR1 and CDR2 sequences are SNHLY and FYNNEI. The sequenced CDR3 bases are TGTGCCAGCAGTGCTTTTCTTGGGACAGGGGGCAACTATGGC. It codes for CASSAFLGTGGNYG. The entire CDR3 protein reads CASSAFLGTGGNYGYTF. The variable domain in full, with the rest retrieved from reference TRBV2 and TRBJ1-2, is EPEVTQTPSHQVTQMGQEVILRCVPISNHLYFYWYRQILGQKVEFLVSFYNNEISEKSEIFDDQFSVERPDGSNFTLKIRSTKLEDSAMYFCASSAFLGTGGNYGYTFGSGTRLTVV.

This clone was observed at least ten times. The read ends 3 residues shy of where the CDR3 ends; the end is completed using the germline J gene. The gene calls are TRBV5-1 and TRBJ2-7; maybe TRBD2 (5 bases). The length of the CDR3 is 15 residues. The germline gives CDR1 SGHRS, CDR2 YFSETQ. Deletions cut 0 bases from V and 0 bases from J, with 10 bases between. CDR3 protein: CASSLVSGTSYEQYF. The sequenced part of the CDR3 DNA is TGCGCCAGCAGCTTGGTCAGCGGAACCTCCTACGAG.

The sample holds many counts of this clone. The chain's CDR3 is CAISDNSYEQYF. The covered CDR3 bases are TGTGCCATCAGCGACAACTCCTACGAG. V is TRBV10-3 and J is TRBJ2-7; no firm D call. Coverage ceases 3 residues before the CDR3 finishes, and the germline J gene fills in the end. The CDR3 consists of 12 residues. V gave up 6 bases and J gave up 0 bases, with 6 bases separating them. Germline V lookup: CDR1 ENHRY, CDR2 SYGVKD.

This clone showed up many times. This CDR3 reads CSASGPSGITDTQYF. Incomplete CDR3 DNA: TGCAGTGCTAGCGGTCCTAGCGGGATAACAGATACG. This chain joins TRBV20-1 and TRBJ2-3, with 9 bases matching TRBD2. The read gets to within 3 residues of the CDR3 end, and the germline J gene fills in the rest. CDR1 and CDR2 (germline): DFQATT, SNEGSKA (reference sequence). This CDR3 has 15 residues. V shed 3 bases and J 3 bases; nucleotides not matched to a gene: 7.

This clone has a count of ten or more. The CDR3 bases that were read are TGTGCCGGGGACTCCGGGACAGGGGGCGAT. The encoded protein is CAGDSGTGGD. The full CDR3 reads CAGDSGTGGDAFF. The chain uses TRBV7-9 and TRBJ1-1, with 12 bases fitting TRBD1. The read terminates 3 residues ahead of where the CDR3 ends, so the germline J gene completes it. CDR1 and CDR2 from the germline V gene are SEHNR and FQNEAQ (reference sequence). The CDR3 totals 13 residues.

This clone has ten or more counts. The read terminates 3 residues before the CDR3 end, so the remaining end is supplied by the germline J gene. This rearrangement joins TRBV18 to TRBJ2-1, with 8 bases lining up with TRBD2. Trimming removed 1 base from V and 6 bases from J; junction bases left unmatched: 5. CDR1 is KGHSH, CDR2 LQKENI, per germline. This CDR3 region has 15 residues. The CDR3 region is CASSPQAGDFNEQFF. Partial CDR3 DNA: TGTGCCAGCTCACCACAAGCGGGAGATTTCAATGAG. The full variable domain, its missing parts supplied by reference TRBV18 and TRBJ2-1, is NAGVMQNPRHLVRRRGQEARLRCSPMKGHSHVYWYRQLPEEGLKFMVYLQKENIIDESGMPKERFSAEFPKEGPSILRIQQVVRGDSAAYFCASSPQAGDFNEQFFGPGTRLTVL.